The 31 T cell receptor beta chains below come from one sample, sequenced in a study of blood T cell repertoires in COVID-19. The method was immunoSEQ multiplex PCR; TCRdb's version includes in-frame clones alone and lacks a portion of them. This sample yields about 140,000 clones, of which about 84% are seen a single time; 1.5% to 2% belongs to the top ten. The sample taken for sequencing was PBMCs or T cells enriched from blood (not recorded which). The receptor set was obtained from a woman in her late teens or twenties who had been exposed to COVID-19.

Here the CDR3 reads CASSERGSPTGNEKLFF. The CDR3 DNA sequence: TGTGCCAGCAGTGAGCGAGGATCCCCAACCGGTAATGAAAAACTGTTTTTT. The chain joins TRBV6-1 to TRBJ1-4, with D hard to call. The CDR3 length is 17 residues. V lost 3 bases and J 4 bases, leaving 18 bases between the germline ends. Germline CDR1 reads MNHNS; CDR2 reads SASEGT.

The chain employs TRBV24-1 and TRBJ1-5; 8 bases are a match to TRBD1. The CDR3 length is 15 residues. Trimming cost V 4 bases and J 7 bases; bases outside gene matches: 8. Germline-derived CDR1 and CDR2 are KGHDR and SFDVKD. The CDR3 protein is CATSDGGQGGQPQHF. CDR3 coding DNA: TGTGCCACCAGTGACGGAGGACAGGGTGGGCAGCCCCAGCATTTT.

CDR3 in DNA: TGTGCCAGCAGCCAAGATCCGGACCGGGGTGGCTACACCTTC. Amino acids: CASSQDPDRGGYTF. The gene calls are TRBV3-1 (or the pseudogene TRBV3-2) and TRBJ1-2; D uncertain. From germline, CDR1 is LGHDT and CDR2 YNNKEL (reference sequence). The CDR3 has 14 residues. Trimming pared 0 bases from V and 7 bases from J, leaving 12 bases between.

This chain links TRBV7-9 with TRBJ2-7; the D gene is possibly TRBD1 (5 bases). V gave up 1 base and J gave up 6 bases, with 10 bases separating them. The CDR3 length is 13 residues. Germline loops: CDR1 SEHNR, CDR2 FQNEAQ (reference sequence). The CDR3 bases are TGTGCCAGCAGCTTAGGGGTCAGGGTCGAGCAGTACTTC. This codes for CASSLGVRVEQYF.

The rearrangement joins TRBV12-3 or TRBV12-4 to TRBJ1-1; 7 nucleotides agree with TRBD1. J lost 7 bases, V lost 7 bases, and 9 bases had no gene match. The CDR3 is made up of 13 amino acids. The CDR3 coding sequence is TGTGCCAGCACCTTGGGACAGCACTTTGAAGCTTTCTTT. Protein: CASTLGQHFEAFF.

CDR3 residues: CASSQGQGVSNEQFF. CDR3 DNA: TGTGCCAGCAGCCAAGGACAGGGGGTCTCTAATGAGCAGTTCTTC. The chain carries TRBV14 and TRBJ2-1, with 9 positions matching TRBD1. CDR3 size: 15 residues. Germline V gene sequence: CDR1 SGHDN, CDR2 FVKESK. J lost 7 bases, V lost 1 base, and 5 bases had no gene match.

This chain links TRBV11-3 with TRBJ2-1; 13 bases fit TRBD2. With 4 bases clipped from V and 7 bases from J, the junction kept 7 bases outside the gene matches. The CDR3 extends over 16 amino acids. Germline values: CDR1 SGHNT, CDR2 YENEEA. CDR3 nucleotides: TGTGCCAGCAGCTCGGGACTAGCGGGATGGGGTAATGAGCAGTTCTTC. The encoded protein is CASSSGLAGWGNEQFF. Together with reference TRBV11-3 and TRBJ2-1, the CDR3 gives the full variable domain: EAGVVQSPRYKIIEKKQPVAFWCNPISGHNTLYWYLQNLGQGPELLIRYENEEAVDDSQLPKDRFSAERLKGVDSTLKIQPAELGDSAVYLCASSSGLAGWGNEQFFGPGTRLTVL.

The chain joins TRBV12-3 or TRBV12-4 to TRBJ1-2; tentative D call: TRBD1 (6 bases). The CDR3 totals 13 residues. Trimming shortened V by 6 bases and J by 4 bases, and 12 bases separated the two germline ends. The CDR3 coding sequence is TGTGCCAGCAGGGAAGGACAGAGCTATGGCTACACCTTC. Translated: CASREGQSYGYTF.

The chain joins TRBV2 to TRBJ2-1; 8 bases line up with TRBD2. After removal of 4 bases from V and 3 bases from J, the junction contained 5 bases not matched to a gene. This CDR3 region has 15 residues. Germline V gene lookup returns CDR1 SNHLY and CDR2 FYNNEI. The CDR3 nucleotides read TGTGCCAGCAGTGCGCGGGGACTAGTCTACAATGAGCAGTTCTTC. Translating gives CASSARGLVYNEQFF.

In its sample, this clone was seen once. The chain carries TRBV19 and TRBJ1-5; D remains unclear. Trimming took 1 base from V and 0 from J, leaving 7 bases between them. The CDR3 covers 15 residues. Per the germline V gene, CDR1 is LNHDA and CDR2 is SQIVND (reference sequence). The CDR3 sequence: CASSIGSVSNQPQHF. CDR3 coding DNA: TGTGCCAGTAGTATAGGGAGCGTTAGCAATCAGCCCCAGCATTTT.

V usage is TRBV6-2 or TRBV6-3 and J usage is TRBJ2-7; 7 bases are shared with TRBD1. Trimming took 5 bases from V and 0 from J; bases not matched to a gene: 4. There are 14 residues in the CDR3. Germline CDR1 is MNHEY and CDR2 is SVGEGT. The CDR3 bases are TGTGCCAGCAGTCGCCGACAGGGCTCCTACGAGCAGTACTTC. Amino acids: CASSRRQGSYEQYF.

The V gene is TRBV30, the J gene TRBJ2-7, with 8 bases matching TRBD2. Trimming at V came to 2 bases and at J to 3 bases, leaving 3 bases not matched to a gene. The germline CDR1 and CDR2 sequences are GTSNPN and SVGIG (reference sequence). The CDR3 is made up of 13 amino acids. The CDR3 here is CAWSRTSYYEQYF. The CDR3 bases are TGTGCCTGGAGTAGGACTAGCTACTACGAGCAGTACTTC.

V gene TRBV4-1 combines with J gene TRBJ2-1; D is possibly TRBD2 (6 bases). V was clipped by 3 bases and J by 7 bases, with 19 bases between them. This CDR3 has 16 residues. The V gene's germline CDR1 is MGHRA and CDR2 YSYEKL. In nucleotides, the CDR3 is TGCGCCAGCAGCCACCATAGCGGTGCCGCCCGAAATGAGCAGTTCTTC. It translates to CASSHHSGAARNEQFF.

This chain connects TRBV5-4 to TRBJ2-1; 7 bases agree with TRBD2. The length of the CDR3 is 14 residues. V lost 0 bases to trimming and J lost 6 bases; unmatched junction nucleotides: 3. Germline assignment: CDR1 SGHNT and CDR2 YYREEE (reference sequence). The chain's CDR3 is CASSLGGRSNEQFF. The CDR3 coding sequence is TGTGCCAGCAGCTTGGGCGGGAGAAGCAATGAGCAGTTCTTC.

The chain employs TRBV5-6 and TRBJ1-4, with unresolved D. The CDR3 spans 14 residues. The germline gives CDR1 SGHDT, CDR2 YYEEEE. Trimming shortened V by 0 bases and J by 5 bases, and 8 bases separated the two germline ends. In nucleotides, the CDR3 is TGTGCCAGCAGCTTGGGCCAGGCAAATGAAAAACTGTTTTTT. Amino acids: CASSLGQANEKLFF.

The V and J genes are TRBV18 and TRBJ1-5; 10 positions agree with TRBD1. V shed 3 bases, J shed 3 bases, and the junction held 8 bases outside the gene matches. CDR1 and CDR2 (germline): KGHSH, LQKENI. CDR3 length: 17 amino acids. CDR3 nucleotide sequence: TGTGCCAGCTCACCGGGACAGGGGATCGGGAACAATCAGCCCCAGCATTTT. This codes for CASSPGQGIGNNQPQHF. The complete variable domain, with remaining parts taken from reference TRBV18 and TRBJ1-5, reads NAGVMQNPRHLVRRRGQEARLRCSPMKGHSHVYWYRQLPEEGLKFMVYLQKENIIDESGMPKERFSAEFPKEGPSILRIQQVVRGDSAAYFCASSPGQGIGNNQPQHFGDGTRLSIL.

The chain carries TRBV5-4 and TRBJ2-3, with 8 bases lining up with TRBD1. Germline trimming cut 0 bases from V and 2 bases from J; bases unmatched to any gene: 2. This CDR3 contains 15 residues. Looked up from germline, CDR1 is SGHNT and CDR2 is YYREEE (reference sequence). This CDR3 reads CASSLDQGATDTQYF. The CDR3 bases are TGTGCCAGCAGCTTGGATCAGGGGGCCACAGATACGCAGTATTTT.

The chain has TRBV7-9 and TRBJ2-1; 12 bases are shared with TRBD2. Germline V gene lookup returns CDR1 SEHNR and CDR2 FQNEAQ (reference sequence). With V trimmed by 0 bases and J by 9 bases, 12 bases remained unmatched. This CDR3 region has 18 residues. The CDR3 DNA reads TGTGCCAGCAGCTTAGCGTATAGTCCTAGCGGGAGGGCCAGTGAGCAGTTCTTC. It encodes CASSLAYSPSGRASEQFF. Filled out from reference TRBV7-9 and TRBJ2-1, the complete variable domain reads DTGVSQNPRHKITKRGQNVTFRCDPISEHNRLYWYRQTLGQGPEFLTYFQNEAQLEKSRLLSDRFSAERPKGSFSTLEIQRTEQGDSAMYLCASSLAYSPSGRASEQFFGPGTRLTVL.

This clone was seen a handful of times. This sample includes further DNA sequences coding for the same CDR3. This chain joins TRBV7-9 and TRBJ2-3, with D tentatively TRBD1 (6 bases). The CDR3 is 14 residues long. Per germline, CDR1 SEHNR and CDR2 FQNEAQ (reference sequence). Trimming took 2 bases from V and 4 from J, leaving 10 bases between them. The CDR3 loop is CASSLTGGADTQYF. The CDR3 DNA sequence: TGTGCCAGCAGCTTAACTGGGGGCGCAGATACGCAGTATTTT.

This sequence joins TRBV29-1 and TRBJ1-2, with 8 bases that match TRBD1. Germline V gene data show CDR1 as SQVTM and CDR2 as ANQGSEA. The CDR3 contains 13 residues. The V gene end was trimmed by 4 bases and the J gene end by 2 bases; junction bases not matched to a gene: 3. DNA of the CDR3: TGCAGCGTTGGCCGGACAGGGAACTATGGCTACACCTTC. Translating gives CSVGRTGNYGYTF. Looking up the rest from reference TRBV29-1 and TRBJ1-2 gives the full variable domain: SAVISQKPSRDICQRGTSLTIQCQVDSQVTMMFWYRQQPGQSLTLIATANQGSEATYESGFVIDKFPISRPNLTFSTLTVSNMSPEDSSIYLCSVGRTGNYGYTFGSGTRLTVV.

The J gene is TRBJ2-7, the V gene TRBV27; 7 bases fit TRBD1. The germline gives CDR1 MNHEY, CDR2 SMNVEV (reference sequence). J was trimmed by 4 bases and V by 0 bases; bases with no gene match: 3. This CDR3 is built from 14 residues. CDR3 sequence (DNA): TGTGCCAGCAGTTTATCGAACAGGGGTTACGAGCAGTACTTC. It specifies CASSLSNRGYEQYF.

The chain has TRBV4-3 and TRBJ2-3; 10 nucleotides agree with TRBD2. This CDR3 comprises 15 residues. J gave up 6 bases and V 4 bases, and 7 bases lay outside the gene matches. Germline V gives CDR1 LGHNA, CDR2 YSLEER. The CDR3 DNA is TGCGCCAGCAGCCGCCAGCGGGAGGGCCTGGATACGCAGTATTTT. It translates to CASSRQREGLDTQYF.

This chain links TRBV7-3 with TRBJ2-3, with a possible D match to TRBD1 (6 bases). V gave up 5 bases and J gave up 4 bases, with 13 bases separating them. The CDR3 contains 14 residues. From germline, CDR1 is SGHTA and CDR2 FQGTGA. The CDR3 region is CASSVQGYSDTQYF. The CDR3 nucleotides are TGTGCCAGCAGCGTACAGGGATATTCAGATACGCAGTATTTT.

This chain joins TRBV27 and TRBJ2-5; TRBD2 matches at 12 bases. Germline V gene sequence: CDR1 MNHEY, CDR2 SMNVEV (reference sequence). The CDR3 has 16 amino acids. V lost 3 bases to trimming and J lost 4 bases; unmatched junction nucleotides: 6. The CDR3 sequence: CASSFKSSGRGETQYF. The CDR3 DNA reads TGTGCCAGCAGTTTCAAGTCTAGCGGGAGGGGAGAGACCCAGTACTTC.

The chain joins TRBV19 to TRBJ2-7; unclear D gene. The CDR3 has 13 amino acids. The germline V gene encodes CDR1 LNHDA and CDR2 SQIVND (reference sequence). Trimming shortened V by 3 bases and J by 3 bases, and 9 bases separated the two germline ends. The CDR3 coding sequence is TGTGCCAGTAGTATTGGCCAGTTCTACGAGCAGTACTTC. As protein: CASSIGQFYEQYF.

The chain couples TRBV6-1 to TRBJ2-3; 14 bases fit TRBD2. Germline CDR1 is MNHNS and CDR2 is SASEGT. The CDR3 spans 20 residues. V was pared by 4 bases and J by 2 bases, with 14 bases of the junction left unmatched. CDR3 sequence reads: CASSGVPGLAGEAATDTQYF. CDR3 in DNA: TGTGCCAGCAGTGGAGTGCCGGGACTAGCGGGAGAAGCGGCCACAGATACGCAGTATTTT.

The V call is TRBV21-1, the J call TRBJ2-7; the table assigns TRBD2, which was not confirmed against the DNA. TRBV21-1 is termed a pseudogene. The CDR3 has 14 residues. CDR3 loop: CASEGDREGDEQYF. For the CDR3, the DNA is TGTGCCAGCGAGGGGGATCGGGAGGGTGACGAGCAGTACTTC.

The V call is TRBV10-3, the J call TRBJ2-5; the match to TRBD2 covers 12 bases. Germline V gene data show CDR1 as ENHRY and CDR2 as SYGVKD. Trimming at V came to 5 bases and at J to 3 bases, leaving 4 bases not matched to a gene. The CDR3 spans 15 residues. In nucleotides, the CDR3 is TGTGCCATCAGTCCTAGCGGGAGGGGGAAAGAGACCCAGTACTTC. Translation gives CAISPSGRGKETQYF.

The rearrangement joins TRBV2 to TRBJ2-2, with unresolved D. The CDR3 consists of 12 residues. In germline, CDR1 is SNHLY, CDR2 FYNNEI. The V end was cut by 7 bases, the J end by 7 bases, with 10 bases between. The CDR3 loop is CASKDNLGELFF. The CDR3 DNA reads TGTGCCAGCAAAGACAATCTCGGGGAGCTGTTTTTT.

This rearrangement joins TRBV7-9 to TRBJ1-3; 9 nucleotides line up with TRBD1. This CDR3 has 18 residues. CDR1 is SEHNR, CDR2 FQNEAQ, per germline (reference sequence). J was trimmed by 4 bases and V by 0 bases; bases with no gene match: 10. The CDR3 region is CASSLAVPRDRVGNTIYF. CDR3 nucleotide sequence: TGTGCCAGCAGCTTAGCCGTACCACGGGACAGGGTAGGAAACACCATATATTTT.

Only a few counts were recorded for this clone. The chain uses TRBV5-4 and TRBJ1-2; D remains ambiguous. The CDR3 totals 14 residues. Germline assignment: CDR1 SGHNT and CDR2 YYREEE (reference sequence). Trimming shortened V by 2 bases and J by 6 bases, and 14 bases separated the two germline ends. CDR3 nucleotide sequence: TGTGCCAGCAGCTTCTGGGCCAAGGAGGATGGCTACACCTTC. Protein sequence: CASSFWAKEDGYTF.